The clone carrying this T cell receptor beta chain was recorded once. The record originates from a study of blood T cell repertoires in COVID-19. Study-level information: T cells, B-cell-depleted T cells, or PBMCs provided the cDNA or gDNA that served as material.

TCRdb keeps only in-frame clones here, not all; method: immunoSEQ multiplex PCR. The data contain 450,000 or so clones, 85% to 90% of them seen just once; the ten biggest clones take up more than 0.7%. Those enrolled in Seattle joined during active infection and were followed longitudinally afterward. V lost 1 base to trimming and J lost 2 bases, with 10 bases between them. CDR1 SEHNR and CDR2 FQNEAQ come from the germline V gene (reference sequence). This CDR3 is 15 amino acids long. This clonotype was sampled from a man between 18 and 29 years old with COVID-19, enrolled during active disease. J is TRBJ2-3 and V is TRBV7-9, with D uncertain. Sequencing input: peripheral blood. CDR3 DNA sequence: TGTGCCAGCAGCTTAGACCGGAGATACACAGATACGCAGTATTTT. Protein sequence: CASSLDRRYTDTQYF.